This TCR beta chain was sequenced for a study of PD-1 blockade in classical Hodgkin lymphoma. Notes on this clone: Its antigen remains unidentified.

Whole-study results and caveats: Newly diagnosed and completely responding patients shared comparable baseline diversity.

Profiled with immunoSEQ multiplex PCR; TCRdb holds only in-frame clones, not every one. The repertoire holds 12,000 or so clones, with 84% as singletons. Every one of the patients relapsed after autologous stem cell transplantation (brentuximab vedotin exposure was variable). PBMCs were thawed, and CD8+ T cells were then isolated from them by magnetic negative selection. The ends were cut back, 1 base at V and 1 base at J, with 9 bases in the middle. The length of the CDR3 is 15 residues. CDR1 is SEHNR and CDR2 is FQNEAQ in the germline V gene (reference sequence). The material was CD8+ T cells from blood, obtained at baseline. The receptor was isolated from a human donor with classical Hodgkin lymphoma. V gene TRBV7-9 combines with J gene TRBJ2-3; D might be TRBD1 (6 bases). The CDR3 DNA follows: TGTGCCAGCAGCTTAGACAGGGTGGGCACAGATACGCAGTATTTT. Translating gives CASSLDRVGTDTQYF.